This T cell receptor beta chain was sequenced during a study of radiation and T cells in renal cell carcinoma. Profiling relied on immunoSEQ multiplex PCR, and the TCRdb table lists in-frame clones only, not all of them. Of 150,000 to 200,000 clones listed, less than 90% are singletons. V was cut by 4 bases and J by 4 bases, with 8 bases left in between. The length of the CDR3 is 12 residues. Germline values: CDR1 SQVTM, CDR2 ANQGSEA. Only one count was recorded for this clone. Stated time point: blood 4 weeks post-SBRT, at nephrectomy. Treatment reported: 15 Gy SBRT to primary tumor, nephrectomy 4 weeks later.

The chain links TRBV29-1 to TRBJ2-4; weak D call: TRBD1 (6 bases). This sample comprised blood, obtained from a patient whose treatment included radiotherapy and nephrectomy. The receptor was isolated from a woman in her fifties or sixties with renal cell carcinoma. The CDR3 bases are TGCAGCGTTGGAGGGGGTAAAAACATTCAGTACTTC. This gives the protein CSVGGGKNIQYF.